The sequence of this T cell receptor beta chain was determined in a study of shared clonotypes between healthy human individuals. Every donor, a Caucasian adult, lived in Nashville, Tennessee. Authors' analysis steps: Filtering differed, since immunoSEQ gave only junction sequences and no quality scores. The assay was immunoSEQ multiplex PCR, and TCRdb's table has in-frame clones only and misses some. The V and J calls and clone size come from that table; D and trimming were worked out from the DNA. The sample yields 400,000 to 600,000 clones, 75% to 85% seen once. The CDR3 consists of 15 residues. V lost 1 base, J lost 0 bases, and 7 bases lay in between. Germline CDR1 and CDR2: LNHNV and YYDKDF (reference sequence).

The clonotype comes from a woman aged 40 to 50 in good health. Some clones in this sample may be carry-over from other donors' samples. Sequenced input: PBMCs. This chain connects TRBV15 to TRBJ2-1; a possible D gene is TRBD2 (5 bases). This CDR3 is CATSRVATSYNEQFF. The CDR3 DNA follows: TGTGCCACCAGCAGAGTAGCGACCTCCTACAATGAGCAGTTCTTC.